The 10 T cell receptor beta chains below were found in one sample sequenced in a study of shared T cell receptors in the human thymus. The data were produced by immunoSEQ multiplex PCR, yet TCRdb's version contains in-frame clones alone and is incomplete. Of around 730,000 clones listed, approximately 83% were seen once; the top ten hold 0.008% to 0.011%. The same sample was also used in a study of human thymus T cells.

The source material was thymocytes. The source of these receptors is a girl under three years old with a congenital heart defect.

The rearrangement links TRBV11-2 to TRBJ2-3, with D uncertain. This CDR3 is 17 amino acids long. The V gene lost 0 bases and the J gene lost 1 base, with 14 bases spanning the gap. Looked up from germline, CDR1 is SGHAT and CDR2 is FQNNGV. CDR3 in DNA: TGTGCCAGCAGCTTAGATATAGGAAGCGTAGGCACAGATACGCAGTATTTT. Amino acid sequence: CASSLDIGSVGTDTQYF. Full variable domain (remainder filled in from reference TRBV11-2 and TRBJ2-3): EAGVAQSPRYKIIEKRQSVAFWCNPISGHATLYWYQQILGQGPKLLIQFQNNGVVDDSQLPKDRFSAERLKGVDSTLKIQPAKLEDSAVYLCASSLDIGSVGTDTQYFGPGTRLTVL.

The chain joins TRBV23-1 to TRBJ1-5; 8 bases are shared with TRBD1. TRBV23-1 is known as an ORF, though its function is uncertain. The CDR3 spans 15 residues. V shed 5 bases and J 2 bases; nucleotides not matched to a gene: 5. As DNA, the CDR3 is TGCGCCAGCAGTGGAGACAGGGGAGGCAATCAGCCCCAGCATTTT. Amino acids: CASSGDRGGNQPQHF.

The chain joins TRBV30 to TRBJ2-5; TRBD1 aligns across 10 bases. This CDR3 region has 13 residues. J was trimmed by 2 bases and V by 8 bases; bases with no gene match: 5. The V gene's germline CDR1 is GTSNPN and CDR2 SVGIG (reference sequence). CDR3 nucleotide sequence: TGTGCCCACGGACAGGGGGGACAAGAGACCCAGTACTTC. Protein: CAHGQGGQETQYF.

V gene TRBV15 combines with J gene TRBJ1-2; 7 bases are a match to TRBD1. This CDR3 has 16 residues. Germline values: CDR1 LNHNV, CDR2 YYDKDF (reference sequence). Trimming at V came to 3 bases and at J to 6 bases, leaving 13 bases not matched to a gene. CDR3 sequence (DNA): TGTGCCACCAGCAGGACCGGGACACAGGGGATGGATGGCTACACCTTC. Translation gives CATSRTGTQGMDGYTF. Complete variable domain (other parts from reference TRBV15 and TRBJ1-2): DAMVIQNPRYQVTQFGKPVTLSCSQTLNHNVMYWYQQKSSQAPKLLFHYYDKDFNNEADTPDNFQSRRPNTSFCFLDIRSPGLGDTAMYLCATSRTGTQGMDGYTFGSGTRLTVV.

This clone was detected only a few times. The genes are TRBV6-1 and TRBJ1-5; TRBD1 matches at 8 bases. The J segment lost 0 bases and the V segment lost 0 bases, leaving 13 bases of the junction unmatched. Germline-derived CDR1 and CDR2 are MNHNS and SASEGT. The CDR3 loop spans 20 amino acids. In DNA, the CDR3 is TGTGCCAGCAGTGAAGCCCTTAAGGACAGGGCGGCCTATAGCAATCAGCCCCAGCATTTT. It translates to CASSEALKDRAAYSNQPQHF.

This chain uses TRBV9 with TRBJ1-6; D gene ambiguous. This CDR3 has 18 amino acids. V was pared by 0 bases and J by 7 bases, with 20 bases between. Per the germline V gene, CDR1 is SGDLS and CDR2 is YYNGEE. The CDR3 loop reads CASSVGRYPRALNSPLHF. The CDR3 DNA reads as TGTGCCAGCAGCGTAGGTAGGTACCCGCGGGCGTTGAATTCACCCCTCCACTTT.

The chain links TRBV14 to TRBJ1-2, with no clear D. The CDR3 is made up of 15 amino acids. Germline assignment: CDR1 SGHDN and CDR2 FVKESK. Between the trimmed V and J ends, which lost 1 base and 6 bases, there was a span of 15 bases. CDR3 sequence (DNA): TGTGCCAGCAGCCAAGGCGACATCACGTGGAATGGCTACACCTTC. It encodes CASSQGDITWNGYTF.

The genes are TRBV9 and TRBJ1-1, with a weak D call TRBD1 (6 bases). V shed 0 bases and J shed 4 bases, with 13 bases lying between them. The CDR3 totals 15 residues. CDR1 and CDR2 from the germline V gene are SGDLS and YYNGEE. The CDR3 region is CASSVAGGGRTEAFF. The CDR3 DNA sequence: TGTGCCAGCAGCGTAGCGGGGGGGGGCCGCACTGAAGCTTTCTTT.

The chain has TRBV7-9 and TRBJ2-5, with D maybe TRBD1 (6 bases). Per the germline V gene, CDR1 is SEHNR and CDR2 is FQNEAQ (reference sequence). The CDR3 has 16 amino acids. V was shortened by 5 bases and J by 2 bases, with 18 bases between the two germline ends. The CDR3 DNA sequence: TGTGCCAGCAGCCCTCAGGGGCTTGGGGAGCAAGAGACCCAGTACTTC. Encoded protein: CASSPQGLGEQETQYF.

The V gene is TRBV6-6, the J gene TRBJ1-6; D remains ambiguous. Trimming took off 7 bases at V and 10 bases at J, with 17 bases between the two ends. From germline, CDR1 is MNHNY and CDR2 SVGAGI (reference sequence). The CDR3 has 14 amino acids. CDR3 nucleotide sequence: TGTGCCAGCAAAAGACCGCCCGACTCCTCACCCCTCCACTTT. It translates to CASKRPPDSSPLHF.